The T cell receptor (beta chain) under discussion was sequenced for a study of cytomegalovirus exposure and HLA in healthy donors. Sequencing used immunoSEQ multiplex PCR; TCRdb keeps in-frame clones, though not all of them. The sample consists of roughly 250,000 clones, around 86% of them appearing once. V dropped 2 bases and J dropped 4; count of bases not matched to a gene: 3. Germline V lookup: CDR1 MDHEN, CDR2 SYDVKM. CDR3 size: 15 residues. In its sample, this clone was seen a few times. This clonotype was obtained from a woman in her 30s in good health and CMV-seropositive. The sequenced sample consisted of PBMCs. The chain recombines TRBV28 with TRBJ2-1; 9 bases agree with TRBD2. The CDR3 protein is CASSLGTSRYNEQFF. DNA for the CDR3: TGTGCCAGCAGTTTAGGGACTAGCAGATACAATGAGCAGTTCTTC.